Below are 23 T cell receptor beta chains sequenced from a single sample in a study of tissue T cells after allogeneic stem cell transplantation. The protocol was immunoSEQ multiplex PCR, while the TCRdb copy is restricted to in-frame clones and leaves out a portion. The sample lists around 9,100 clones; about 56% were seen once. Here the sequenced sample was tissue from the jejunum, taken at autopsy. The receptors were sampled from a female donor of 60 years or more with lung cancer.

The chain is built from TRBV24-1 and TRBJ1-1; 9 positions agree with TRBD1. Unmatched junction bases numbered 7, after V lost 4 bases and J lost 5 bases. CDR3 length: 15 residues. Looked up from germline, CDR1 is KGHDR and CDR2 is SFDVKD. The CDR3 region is CATSDPTGGSTEAFF. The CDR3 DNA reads TGTGCCACCAGTGACCCGACAGGGGGTAGTACTGAAGCTTTCTTT.

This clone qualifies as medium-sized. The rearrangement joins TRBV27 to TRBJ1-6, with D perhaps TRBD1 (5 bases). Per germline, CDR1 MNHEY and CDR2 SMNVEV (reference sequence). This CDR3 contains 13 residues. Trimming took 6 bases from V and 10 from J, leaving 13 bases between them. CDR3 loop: CASRYNRISPLHF. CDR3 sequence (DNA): TGTGCCAGCAGATACAACAGGATCTCACCCCTCCACTTT.

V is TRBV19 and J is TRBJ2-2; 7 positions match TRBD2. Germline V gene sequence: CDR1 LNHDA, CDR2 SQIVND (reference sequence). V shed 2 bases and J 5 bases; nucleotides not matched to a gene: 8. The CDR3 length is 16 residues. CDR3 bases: TGTGCCAGTAGTATACGGGACTTGGGGGGGACCGGGGAGCTGTTTTTT. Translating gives CASSIRDLGGTGELFF.

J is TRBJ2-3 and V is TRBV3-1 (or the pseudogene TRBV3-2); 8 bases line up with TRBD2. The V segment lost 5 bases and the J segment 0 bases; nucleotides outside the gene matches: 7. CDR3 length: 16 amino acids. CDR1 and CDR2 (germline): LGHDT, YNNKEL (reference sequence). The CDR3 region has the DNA TGTGCCAGCAGCTCATTAGCGGGGCGAAGCACAGATACGCAGTATTTT. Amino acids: CASSSLAGRSTDTQYF.

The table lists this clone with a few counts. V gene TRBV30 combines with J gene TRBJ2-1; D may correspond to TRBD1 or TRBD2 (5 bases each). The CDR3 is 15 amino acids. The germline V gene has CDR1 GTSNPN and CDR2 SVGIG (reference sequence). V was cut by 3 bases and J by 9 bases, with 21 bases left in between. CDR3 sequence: CAWSQPGRTSGEQFF. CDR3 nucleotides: TGTGCCTGGAGCCAGCCGGGACGCACTTCTGGTGAGCAGTTCTTC. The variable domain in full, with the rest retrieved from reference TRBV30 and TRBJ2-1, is SQTIHQWPATLVQPVGSPLSLECTVEGTSNPNLYWYRQAAGRGLQLLFYSVGIGQISSEVPQNLSASRPQDRQFILSSKKLLLSDSGFYLCAWSQPGRTSGEQFFGPGTRLTVL.

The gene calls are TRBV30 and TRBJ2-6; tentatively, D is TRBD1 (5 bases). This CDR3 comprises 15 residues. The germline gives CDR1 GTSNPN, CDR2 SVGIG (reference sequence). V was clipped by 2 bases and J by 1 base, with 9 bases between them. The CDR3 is CAWSRSGSGANVLTF. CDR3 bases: TGTGCCTGGAGTAGATCAGGGTCTGGGGCCAACGTCCTGACTTTC.

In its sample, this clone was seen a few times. The CDR3: CASSPSGWPEAFF. The CDR3 region has the DNA TGTGCCAGCAGCCCGTCGGGTTGGCCTGAAGCTTTCTTT. The rearrangement joins TRBV7-6 to TRBJ1-1, with D unresolved. Germline CDR1 reads SGHVS; CDR2 reads FNYEAQ. V was clipped by 5 bases and J by 6 bases, with 13 bases between them. This CDR3 has 13 residues.

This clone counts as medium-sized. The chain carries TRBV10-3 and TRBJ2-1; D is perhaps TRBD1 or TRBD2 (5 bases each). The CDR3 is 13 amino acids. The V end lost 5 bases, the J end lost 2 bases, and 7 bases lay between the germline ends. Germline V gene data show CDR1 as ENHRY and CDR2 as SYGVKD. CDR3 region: CAISWDAYNEQFF. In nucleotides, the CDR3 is TGTGCCATCAGTTGGGACGCCTACAATGAGCAGTTCTTC.

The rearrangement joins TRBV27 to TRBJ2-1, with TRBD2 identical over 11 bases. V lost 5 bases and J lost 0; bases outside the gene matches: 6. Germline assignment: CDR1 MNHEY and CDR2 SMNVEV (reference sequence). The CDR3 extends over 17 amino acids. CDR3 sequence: CASSLLGTSGSYNEQFF. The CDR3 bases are TGTGCCAGCAGTCTCCTAGGGACTAGCGGCTCCTACAATGAGCAGTTCTTC.

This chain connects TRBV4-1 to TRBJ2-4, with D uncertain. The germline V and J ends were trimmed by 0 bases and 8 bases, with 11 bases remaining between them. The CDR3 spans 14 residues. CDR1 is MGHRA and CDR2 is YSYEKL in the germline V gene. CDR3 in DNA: TGCGCCAGCAGCCAAGAGAGTTTTAGTGACATTCAGTACTTC. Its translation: CASSQESFSDIQYF.

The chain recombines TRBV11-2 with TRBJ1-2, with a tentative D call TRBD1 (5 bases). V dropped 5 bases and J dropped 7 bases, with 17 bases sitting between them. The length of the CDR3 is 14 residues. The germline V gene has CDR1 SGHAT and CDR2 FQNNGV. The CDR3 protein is CASSALGQGLGYTF. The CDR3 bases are TGTGCCAGCAGCGCCCTGGGGCAGGGTCTTGGCTACACCTTC.

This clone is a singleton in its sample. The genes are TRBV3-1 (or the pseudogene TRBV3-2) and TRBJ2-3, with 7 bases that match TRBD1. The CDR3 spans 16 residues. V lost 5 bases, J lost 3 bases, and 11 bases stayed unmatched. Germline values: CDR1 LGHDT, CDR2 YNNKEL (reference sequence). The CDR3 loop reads CASSKGQLVKTDTQYF. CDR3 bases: TGTGCCAGCAGCAAGGGACAGCTCGTCAAGACAGATACGCAGTATTTT.

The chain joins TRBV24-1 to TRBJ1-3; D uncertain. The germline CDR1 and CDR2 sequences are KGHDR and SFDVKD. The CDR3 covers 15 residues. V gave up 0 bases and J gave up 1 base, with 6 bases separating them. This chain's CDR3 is CATSDLSGSGNTIYF. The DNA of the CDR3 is TGTGCCACCAGTGATTTGTCGGGTTCTGGAAACACCATATATTTT.

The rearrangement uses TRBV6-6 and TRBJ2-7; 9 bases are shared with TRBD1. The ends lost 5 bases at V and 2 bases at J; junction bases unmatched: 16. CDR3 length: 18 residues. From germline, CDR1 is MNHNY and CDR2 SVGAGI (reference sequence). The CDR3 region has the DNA TGTGCCAGCAGTCTCGAAACCGAATGGGGGACAGGGACCTACGAGCAGTACTTC. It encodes CASSLETEWGTGTYEQYF.

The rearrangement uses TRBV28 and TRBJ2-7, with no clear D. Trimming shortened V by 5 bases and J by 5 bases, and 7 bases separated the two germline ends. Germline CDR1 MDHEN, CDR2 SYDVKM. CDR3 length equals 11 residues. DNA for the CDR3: TGTGCCAGCAGTCCTCGGAACGAGCAGTACTTC. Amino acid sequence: CASSPRNEQYF.

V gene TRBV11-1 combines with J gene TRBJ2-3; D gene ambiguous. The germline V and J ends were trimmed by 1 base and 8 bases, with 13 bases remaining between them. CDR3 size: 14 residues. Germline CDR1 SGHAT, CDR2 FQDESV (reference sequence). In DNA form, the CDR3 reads TGTGCCAGCAGCTTAGTGGTCCAAGTCGGTACGCAGTATTTT. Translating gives CASSLVVQVGTQYF.

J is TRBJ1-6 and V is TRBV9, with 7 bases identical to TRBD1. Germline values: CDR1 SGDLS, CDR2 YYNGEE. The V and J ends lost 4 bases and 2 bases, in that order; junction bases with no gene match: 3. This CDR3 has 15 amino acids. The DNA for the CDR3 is TGTGCCAGCAGCTCGGGACAGCCCTATAATTCACCCCTCCACTTT. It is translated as CASSSGQPYNSPLHF.

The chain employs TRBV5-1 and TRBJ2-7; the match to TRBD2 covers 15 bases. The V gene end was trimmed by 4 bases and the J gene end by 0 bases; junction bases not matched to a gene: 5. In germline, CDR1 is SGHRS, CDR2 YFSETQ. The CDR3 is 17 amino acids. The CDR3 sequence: CASSTGLAGGYSYEQYF. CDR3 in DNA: TGCGCCAGCAGCACGGGACTAGCGGGGGGATACTCCTACGAGCAGTACTTC.

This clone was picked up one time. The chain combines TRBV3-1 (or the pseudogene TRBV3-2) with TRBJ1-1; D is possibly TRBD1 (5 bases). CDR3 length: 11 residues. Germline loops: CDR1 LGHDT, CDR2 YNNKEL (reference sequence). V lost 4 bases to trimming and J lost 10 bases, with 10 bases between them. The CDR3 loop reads CASSRGGGAFF. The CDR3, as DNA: TGTGCCAGCAGCCGTGGCGGGGGAGCTTTCTTT.

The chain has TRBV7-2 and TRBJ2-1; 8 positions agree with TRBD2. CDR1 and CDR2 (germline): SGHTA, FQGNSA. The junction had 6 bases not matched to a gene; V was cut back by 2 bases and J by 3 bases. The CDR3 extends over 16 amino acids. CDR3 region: CASSLTPGGFYNEQFF. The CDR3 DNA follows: TGTGCCAGCAGCTTAACCCCGGGAGGGTTCTACAATGAGCAGTTCTTC.

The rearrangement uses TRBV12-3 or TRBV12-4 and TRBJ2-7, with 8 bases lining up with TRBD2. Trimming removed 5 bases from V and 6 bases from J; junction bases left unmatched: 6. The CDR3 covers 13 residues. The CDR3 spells CASSRGGAFEQYF. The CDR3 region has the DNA TGTGCCAGCAGTCGGGGGGGGGCTTTCGAGCAGTACTTC.

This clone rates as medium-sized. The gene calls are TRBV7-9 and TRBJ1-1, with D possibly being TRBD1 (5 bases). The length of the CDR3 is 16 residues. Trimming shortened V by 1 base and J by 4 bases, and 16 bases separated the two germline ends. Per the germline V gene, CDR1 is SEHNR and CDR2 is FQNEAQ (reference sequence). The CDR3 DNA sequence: TGTGCCAGCAGCTTAGTAGGAGGGGTCTTGGGCACTGAAGCTTTCTTT. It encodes CASSLVGGVLGTEAFF.

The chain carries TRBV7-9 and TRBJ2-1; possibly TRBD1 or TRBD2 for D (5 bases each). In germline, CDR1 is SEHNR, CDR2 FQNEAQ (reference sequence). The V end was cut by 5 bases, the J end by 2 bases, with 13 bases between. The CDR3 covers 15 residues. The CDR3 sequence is CASSKLGPTYNEQFF. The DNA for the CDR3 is TGTGCCAGCAGCAAATTGGGACCCACCTACAATGAGCAGTTCTTC.